One sample yielded the 25 T cell receptor beta chains listed below, sequenced in a study of T cells in Graves' hyperthyroidism and ophthalmopathy. Amplification targeted TCR beta CDR3 regions from RNA transcripts. HTBI primers were used for first-round RT-PCR of the TCR CDR3. TCRdb redid the calling of the multiplex PCR reads with MiXCR, one entry per CDR3 protein. The sample holds some 24,000 distinct CDR3 sequences; about 49% are singletons and the top ten take approximately 25%. Sequences were obtained from blood. The receptors derive from a middle-aged woman with Graves' hyperthyroidism that later progressed to Graves' ophthalmopathy.

By share, this clonotype ranks as medium-sized (0.01 to 0.1%). Germline is not matched at one junction end, which may reflect a read error. The chain links TRBV7-7 to TRBJ2-5; D is possibly TRBD1 (6 bases). This CDR3 spans 15 amino acids. The germline V gene encodes CDR1 SSHAT and CDR2 FNYEAQ (reference sequence). DNA of the CDR3: TGTGCTAGCAGTACCCAGGGGACGAAACAAGAGACCCAGTACTTC. It yields the protein CASSTQGTKQETQYF. Full variable domain (rest looked up from reference TRBV7-7 and TRBJ2-5): GAGVSQSPRYKVTKRGQDVTLRCDPISSHATLYWYQQALGQGPEFLTYFNYEAQPDKSGLPSDRFSAERPEGSISTLTIQRTEQRDSAMYRCASSTQGTKQETQYFGPGTRLLVL.

This clonotype was detected ten times or more. The chain carries TRBV6-1 and TRBJ1-5; D is uncertain. Per germline, CDR1 MNHNS and CDR2 SASEGT. V was clipped by 8 bases and J by 5 bases, with 13 bases between them. The CDR3 sequence is 13 residues long. CDR3 region: CASGRSVHQPQHF. The CDR3, as DNA: TGTGCCAGCGGTAGGTCAGTTCATCAGCCCCAGCATTTT.

This clonotype turned up a few times. The chain couples TRBV20-1 to TRBJ2-3, with D unclear. Trimming pared 3 bases from V and 2 bases from J, leaving 6 bases between. Germline assignment: CDR1 DFQATT and CDR2 SNEGSKA (reference sequence). The CDR3 consists of 12 residues. The CDR3 DNA sequence: TGCAGTGCTAGCCGGACCACAGATACGCAGTATTTT. Encoded protein: CSASRTTDTQYF.

The chain recombines TRBV20-1 with TRBJ1-1; D gene uncertain. Germline CDR1 and CDR2: DFQATT and SNEGSKA (reference sequence). The ends were cut back, 4 bases at V and 1 base at J, with 10 bases in the middle. The CDR3 runs 13 residues. The CDR3 loop is CSATVQTNTEAFF. CDR3 bases: TGCAGTGCTACGGTCCAGACGAACACTGAAGCTTTCTTT.

This chain links TRBV20-1 with TRBJ1-6; 7 bases fit TRBD1. V dropped 1 base and J dropped 8; count of bases not matched to a gene: 8. The CDR3 is made up of 15 amino acids. CDR1 is DFQATT and CDR2 is SNEGSKA in the germline V gene (reference sequence). The CDR3 DNA is TGCAGTGCTAGAGCAACAGGGGATTTATATTCACCCCTCCACTTT. Residues: CSARATGDLYSPLHF.

This clonotype was seen a few times. The rearrangement links TRBV7-3 to TRBJ2-7; TRBD2 aligns across 7 bases. Germline-derived CDR1 and CDR2 are SGHTA and FQGTGA. The CDR3 totals 15 residues. After removal of 2 bases from V and 1 base from J, the junction contained 5 bases not matched to a gene. The DNA for the CDR3 is TGTGCCAGCAGCTTAGGCGGGAGCCGGTCCTACGAGCAGTACTTC. Amino acid sequence: CASSLGGSRSYEQYF.

The V gene is TRBV15, the J gene TRBJ1-1; D remains unclear. The CDR3 length is 15 residues. V lost 1 base and J 1 base, leaving 10 bases between the germline ends. Per the germline V gene, CDR1 is LNHNV and CDR2 is YYDKDF (reference sequence). CDR3 loop: CATSRGPSGNTEAFF. The CDR3 region has the DNA TGTGCCACCAGCAGAGGCCCCTCGGGGAACACTGAAGCTTTCTTT.

The table lists this clonotype with many counts. This chain joins TRBV5-4 and TRBJ2-5; 9 bases match TRBD2. The CDR3 is 16 residues long. Losses at the gene ends were 1 base for V and 4 bases for J; bases not matched to a gene: 8. Germline CDR1 and CDR2: SGHNT and YYREEE (reference sequence). The CDR3 region is CASSLPEREVRETQYF. As DNA, the CDR3 is TGTGCCAGCAGCTTGCCGGAGCGGGAGGTGCGAGAGACCCAGTACTTC.

The chain has TRBV19 and TRBJ1-5; D is uncertain. Trimming left V 0 bases short and J 0 bases short, with 9 bases between. CDR3 size: 16 residues. Per germline, CDR1 LNHDA and CDR2 SQIVND (reference sequence). In DNA, the CDR3 is TGTGCCAGTAGTATAGATCACGGTCTTAGCAATCAGCCCCAGCATTTT. As protein: CASSIDHGLSNQPQHF.

The rearrangement joins TRBV5-1 to TRBJ1-1; D is undetermined. This CDR3 has 14 amino acids. Trimming pared 0 bases from V and 0 bases from J, leaving 6 bases between. CDR1 SGHRS and CDR2 YFSETQ come from the germline V gene. The CDR3: CASSLAAVNTEAFF. The DNA of the CDR3 is TGCGCCAGCAGCTTGGCGGCAGTGAACACTGAAGCTTTCTTT.

In its sample, this clonotype was seen many times. It may be a read error: a sequence one base away is much more abundant. The chain combines TRBV10-3 with TRBJ2-7, with TRBD1 as a possible D gene (5 bases). Germline-derived CDR1 and CDR2 are ENHRY and SYGVKD. The CDR3 spans 13 residues. Trimming stripped 6 bases from V and 0 bases from J, with 9 bases between. The CDR3 bases are TGTGCCATCAGACAGGAACCCTCCTACGAGCAGTACTTC. Protein product: CAIRQEPSYEQYF.

This chain links TRBV20-1 with TRBJ2-1; 9 nucleotides match TRBD1. Germline loops: CDR1 DFQATT, CDR2 SNEGSKA (reference sequence). The CDR3 extends over 13 amino acids. Germline trimming cut 3 bases from V and 7 bases from J; bases unmatched to any gene: 4. CDR3 amino acids: CSASGTGYNEQFF. The CDR3 DNA is TGCAGTGCTAGCGGGACAGGGTATAATGAGCAGTTCTTC.

This clonotype was counted at least ten times. This chain links TRBV3-1 with TRBJ2-2, with a tentative D call TRBD2 (6 bases). Trimming pared 1 base from V and 3 bases from J, leaving 12 bases between. CDR1 is LGHDT and CDR2 is YNNKEL in the germline V gene (reference sequence). This CDR3 comprises 16 residues. CDR3 coding DNA: TGTGCCAGCAGCCAAGCAAGGACTACCTACACCGGGGAGCTGTTTTTT. This sequence encodes CASSQARTTYTGELFF.

This clonotype occurred a few times. This chain connects TRBV2 to TRBJ2-7; D remains unclear. This CDR3 has 14 residues. CDR1 and CDR2 (germline): SNHLY, FYNNEI. Trimming took off 4 bases at V and 2 bases at J, with 12 bases between the two ends. The CDR3 DNA reads TGTGCCAGCAGTGGGTGGGATAAAACCTACGAGCAGTACTTC. It yields the protein CASSGWDKTYEQYF. The full variable domain, its missing parts supplied by reference TRBV2 and TRBJ2-7, is EPEVTQTPSHQVTQMGQEVILRCVPISNHLYFYWYRQILGQKVEFLVSFYNNEISEKSEIFDDQFSVERPDGSNFTLKIRSTKLEDSAMYFCASSGWDKTYEQYFGPGTRLTVT.

The chain couples TRBV6-5 to TRBJ2-7, with 9 bases that match TRBD1. CDR3 length: 15 amino acids. J gave up 5 bases and V 6 bases, and 11 bases lay outside the gene matches. From germline, CDR1 is MNHEY and CDR2 SVGAGI. CDR3 amino acids: CASRRGQGPGHEQYV. The CDR3 DNA reads as TGTGCCAGCAGACGTGGACAGGGGCCGGGGCACGAGCAGTACGTC.

This clonotype is classed as medium-sized. The chain recombines TRBV15 with TRBJ1-5; TRBD1 matches 8 bases. CDR3 length equals 16 residues. The germline CDR1 and CDR2 sequences are LNHNV and YYDKDF (reference sequence). The ends lost 1 base at V and 2 bases at J; junction bases unmatched: 4. The CDR3: CATSRGPGQGNQPQHF. CDR3 DNA sequence: TGTGCCACCAGCAGAGGTCCGGGACAGGGCAATCAGCCCCAGCATTTT.

This clonotype has just a few counts. The CDR3 protein is CASSGTPQGILSYEQYF. The CDR3 DNA is TGTGCCAGCAGTGGTACCCCACAGGGGATTCTATCCTACGAGCAGTACTTC. The chain couples TRBV25-1 to TRBJ2-7; 7 bases match TRBD1. The CDR3 length is 17 residues. Germline V gene sequence: CDR1 MGHDK, CDR2 SYGVNS. The V gene end was trimmed by 4 bases and the J gene end by 1 base; junction bases not matched to a gene: 13.

The chain recombines TRBV20-1 with TRBJ2-1; 7 bases are shared with TRBD2. The germline gives CDR1 DFQATT, CDR2 SNEGSKA (reference sequence). J was trimmed by 3 bases and V by 7 bases; bases with no gene match: 18. This CDR3 is built from 17 residues. The CDR3 sequence is CSVPGTTLGVGYNEQFF. Here the CDR3 DNA reads TGCAGTGTTCCCGGGACTACCCTTGGAGTAGGCTACAATGAGCAGTTCTTC.

The V gene is TRBV20-1, the J gene TRBJ2-7, with TRBD2 identical over 10 bases. The ends lost 1 base at V and 7 bases at J; junction bases unmatched: 7. The CDR3 consists of 14 residues. Germline V lookup: CDR1 DFQATT, CDR2 SNEGSKA (reference sequence). The CDR3 DNA sequence: TGCAGTGCTAGAGGAGCTAGCGGGAGACAGGAGCAGTACTTC. This gives the protein CSARGASGRQEQYF.

The gene calls are TRBV10-3 and TRBJ2-1; possibly TRBD1 or TRBD2 for D (5 bases each). Looked up from germline, CDR1 is ENHRY and CDR2 is SYGVKD. The CDR3 is made up of 13 amino acids. V dropped 2 bases and J dropped 10 bases, with 12 bases sitting between them. For the CDR3, the DNA is TGTGCCATCAGTGAGCCCCCGAGGGGCGAGCAGTTCTTC. Residues: CAISEPPRGEQFF.

By its share, this clonotype is medium-sized. This rearrangement joins TRBV7-2 to TRBJ2-3; 7 nucleotides line up with TRBD1. Germline lookup yields CDR1 SGHTA and CDR2 FQGNSA. The CDR3 runs to 14 residues. Germline trimming cut 5 bases from V and 0 bases from J; bases unmatched to any gene: 2. In DNA form, the CDR3 reads TGTGCCAGCAGCCGGGACAGAAGCACAGATACGCAGTATTTT. Translated, it gives CASSRDRSTDTQYF.

This clonotype was observed many times. This rearrangement joins TRBV11-1 to TRBJ2-7, with 7 bases identical to TRBD1. The length of the CDR3 is 14 residues. The junction had 9 bases not matched to a gene; V was cut back by 4 bases and J by 6 bases. Germline CDR1 and CDR2: SGHAT and FQDESV (reference sequence). As DNA, the CDR3 is TGTGCCAGCAGCTCCCGGACAGGCGGCGCCGAGCAGTACTTC. Amino acid sequence: CASSSRTGGAEQYF.

The table lists this clonotype with many counts. This sequence joins TRBV11-2 and TRBJ2-1; D perhaps matches TRBD1 (6 bases). With 2 bases removed from V and 2 bases from J, the gap between germline ends came to 10 bases. CDR3 length: 15 amino acids. The germline gives CDR1 SGHAT, CDR2 FQNNGV. The CDR3 region is CASSLIQGTYNEQFF. The CDR3 bases are TGTGCCAGCAGCTTAATACAGGGAACCTACAATGAGCAGTTCTTC. Looking up the rest from reference TRBV11-2 and TRBJ2-1 gives the full variable domain: EAGVAQSPRYKIIEKRQSVAFWCNPISGHATLYWYQQILGQGPKLLIQFQNNGVVDDSQLPKDRFSAERLKGVDSTLKIQPAKLEDSAVYLCASSLIQGTYNEQFFGPGTRLTVL.

This clonotype rates as medium-sized. CDR3 DNA: TGCAGTGCGAGTACAGGGTCATCGGTCTACGAGCAGTACTTC. This gives the protein CSASTGSSVYEQYF. This sequence joins TRBV20-1 and TRBJ2-7, with a possible D match to TRBD1 (6 bases). Germline lookup yields CDR1 DFQATT and CDR2 SNEGSKA (reference sequence). The CDR3 spans 14 residues. V lost 6 bases and J 3 bases, leaving 18 bases between the germline ends.

This clonotype is judged medium-sized. The chain employs TRBV10-1 and TRBJ1-1; 7 bases fit TRBD1. Germline V CDR1 and CDR2: WNHNN, SYGVQD (reference sequence). With V trimmed by 10 bases and J by 3 bases, 8 bases remained unmatched. The CDR3 loop spans 13 amino acids. The CDR3 reads CATSGGRDTEAFF. The CDR3 DNA reads TGCGCCACCTCAGGGGGACGGGACACTGAAGCTTTCTTT.